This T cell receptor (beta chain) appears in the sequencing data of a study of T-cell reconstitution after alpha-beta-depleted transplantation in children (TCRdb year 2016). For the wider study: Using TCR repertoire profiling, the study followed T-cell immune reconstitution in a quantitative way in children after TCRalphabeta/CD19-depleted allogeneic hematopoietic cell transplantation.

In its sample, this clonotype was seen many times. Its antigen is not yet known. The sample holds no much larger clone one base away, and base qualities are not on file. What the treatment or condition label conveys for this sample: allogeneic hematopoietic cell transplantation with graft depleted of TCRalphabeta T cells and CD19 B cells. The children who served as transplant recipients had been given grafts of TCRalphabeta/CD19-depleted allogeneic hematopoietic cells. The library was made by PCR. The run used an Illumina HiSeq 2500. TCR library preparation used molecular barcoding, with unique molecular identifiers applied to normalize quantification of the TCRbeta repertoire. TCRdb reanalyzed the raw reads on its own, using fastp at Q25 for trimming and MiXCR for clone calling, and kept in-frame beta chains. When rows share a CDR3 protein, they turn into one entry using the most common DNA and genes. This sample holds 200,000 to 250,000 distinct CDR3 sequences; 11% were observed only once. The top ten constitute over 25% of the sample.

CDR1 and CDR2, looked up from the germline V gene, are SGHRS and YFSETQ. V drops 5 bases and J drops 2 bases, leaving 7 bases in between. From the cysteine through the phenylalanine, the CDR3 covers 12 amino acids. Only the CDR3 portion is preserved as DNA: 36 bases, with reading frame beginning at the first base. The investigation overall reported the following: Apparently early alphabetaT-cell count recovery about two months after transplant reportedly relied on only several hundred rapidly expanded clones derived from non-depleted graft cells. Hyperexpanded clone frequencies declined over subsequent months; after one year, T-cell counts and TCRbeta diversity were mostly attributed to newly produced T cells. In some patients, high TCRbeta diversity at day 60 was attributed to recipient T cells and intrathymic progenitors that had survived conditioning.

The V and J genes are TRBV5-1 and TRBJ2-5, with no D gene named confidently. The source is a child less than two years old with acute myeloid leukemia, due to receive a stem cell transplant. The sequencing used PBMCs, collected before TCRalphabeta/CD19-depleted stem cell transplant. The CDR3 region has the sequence CASRAEQETQYF. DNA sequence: TGCGCCAGCAGGGCAGAACAAGAGACCCAGTACTTC. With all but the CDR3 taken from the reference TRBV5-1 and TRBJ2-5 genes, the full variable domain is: KAGVTQTPRYLIKTRGQQVTLSCSPISGHRSVSWYQQTPGQGLQFLFEYFSETQRNKGNFPGRFSGRQFSNSRSEMNVSTLELGDSALYLCASRAEQETQYFGPGTRLLVL.